This T cell receptor (beta chain) derives from a study of cytomegalovirus exposure and HLA in healthy donors. Study at large: The Caucasian-associated ancestry cluster contained about 80% of the approximately 400 genotyped donors.

In the PCR, 60 Vbeta and 13 Jbeta primers were used. Profiling relied on immunoSEQ multiplex PCR, and the TCRdb table lists in-frame clones only, not all of them. Its listing shows about 30,000 clones. Germline V gene sequence: CDR1 SGHKS, CDR2 YYEKEE (reference sequence). V shed 4 bases and J shed 5 bases, with 18 bases lying between them. The CDR3 loop spans 15 amino acids. Notes on the study in general: Segments of the TCR beta V type were, in most cases, productive about 90% or about 30% of the time in an earlier analysis. Owing to their indistinguishability, certain V segments, notably TRBV6-2 and TRBV6-3, were excluded.

In the case of this clone: What it binds is unknown.

The receptor was derived from a female donor in good health and CMV-seronegative. The V call is TRBV5-5, the J call TRBJ2-5; a weak D match, TRBD1 (6 bases). Sequenced sample: PBMCs. CDR3 bases: TGTGCCAGCAGCCTAATACAGGGTGGGGTTGAGACCCAGTACTTC. The encoded protein is CASSLIQGGVETQYF.